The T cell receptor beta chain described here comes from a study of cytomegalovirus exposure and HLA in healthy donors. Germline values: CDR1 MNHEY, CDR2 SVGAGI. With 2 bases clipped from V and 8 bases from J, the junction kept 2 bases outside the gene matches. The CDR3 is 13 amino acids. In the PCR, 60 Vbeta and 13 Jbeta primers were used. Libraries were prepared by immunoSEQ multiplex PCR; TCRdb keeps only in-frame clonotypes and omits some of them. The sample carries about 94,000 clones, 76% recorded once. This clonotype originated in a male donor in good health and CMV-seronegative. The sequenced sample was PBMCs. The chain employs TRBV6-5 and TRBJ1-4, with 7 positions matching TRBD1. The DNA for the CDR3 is TGTGCCAGCAGTTACGGAGGGGGCGAAAAACTGTTTTTT. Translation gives CASSYGGGEKLFF.